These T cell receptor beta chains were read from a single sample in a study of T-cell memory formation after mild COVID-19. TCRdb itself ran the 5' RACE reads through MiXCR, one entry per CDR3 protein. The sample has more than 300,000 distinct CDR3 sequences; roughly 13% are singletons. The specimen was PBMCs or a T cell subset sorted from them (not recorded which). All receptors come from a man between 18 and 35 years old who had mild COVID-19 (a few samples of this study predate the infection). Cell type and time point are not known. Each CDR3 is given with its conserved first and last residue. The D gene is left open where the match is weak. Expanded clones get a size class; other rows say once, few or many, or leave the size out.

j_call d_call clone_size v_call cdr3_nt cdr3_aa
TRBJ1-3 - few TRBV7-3 TGTGCCAGCAGCCCAAGACAGCTCTCTGGAAACACCATATATTTT CASSPRQLSGNTIYF
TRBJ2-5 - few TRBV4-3 TGCGCCAGCAGCCAAGATCAAAGCGGTTTAGAGACCCAGTACTTC CASSQDQSGLETQYF
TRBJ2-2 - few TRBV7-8 TGTGCCAGCAGCTTAGTCGTGGGGTGGGTCACCGGGGAGCTGTTTTTT CASSLVVGWVTGELFF
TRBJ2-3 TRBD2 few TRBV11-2 TGTGCCAGCAGCTTAACTAGCGGGGTTGGGGGTACGCAGTATTTT CASSLTSGVGGTQYF
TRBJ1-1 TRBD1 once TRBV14 TGTGCCAGCAGCCTCCGGGACAGGGGTCGGGCTGAAGCTTTCTTT CASSLRDRGRAEAFF
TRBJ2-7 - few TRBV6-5 TGTGCCAGCCTACCCCCAGGCGCCTACGAGCAGTACTTC CASLPPGAYEQYF
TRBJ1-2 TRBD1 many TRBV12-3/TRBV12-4 TGTGCCAGCAGTTTCCTTCTCTACAGGGGGAAGAACTATGGCTACACCTTC CASSFLLYRGKNYGYTF
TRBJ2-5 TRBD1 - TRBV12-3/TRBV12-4 TGTGCCAGCAGTTTAGCGCGGACAGGCCAAGAGACCCAGTACTTC CASSLARTGQETQYF
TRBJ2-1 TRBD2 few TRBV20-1 TGCAGTGCTAAATCTCCTAGCGGGGGTGTCAATGAGCAGTTCTTC CSAKSPSGGVNEQFF
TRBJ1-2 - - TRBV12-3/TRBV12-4 TGTGCCAGCAGTACCAACTATGGCTACACCTTC CASSTNYGYTF
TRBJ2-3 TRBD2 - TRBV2 TGTGCCAGCGGGGCGGACGCGAGCGGGGCCTCTACAGATACGCAGTATTTT CASGADASGASTDTQYF
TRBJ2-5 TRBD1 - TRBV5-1 TGCGCCAGCAGCTCGGGACAGGGGAGGCAAGAGACCCAGTACTTC CASSSGQGRQETQYF
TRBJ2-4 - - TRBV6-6 TGTGCCAGCAGCCGGGGAGCCAAAAACATTCAGTACTTC CASSRGAKNIQYF
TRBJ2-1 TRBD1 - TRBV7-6 TGTGCCAGCACGGTTTCCTCCGGGACAGGGGCCTACAATGAGCAGTTCTTC CASTVSSGTGAYNEQFF
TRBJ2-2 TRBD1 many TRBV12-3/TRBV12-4 TGTGCCAGCAGTCCCCTCGAGGGACAGGGGGCGGCTGGGGAGCTGTTTTTT CASSPLEGQGAAGELFF
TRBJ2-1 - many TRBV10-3 TGTGCCATCAGTGCGACACTCTACAATGAGCAGTTCTTC CAISATLYNEQFF
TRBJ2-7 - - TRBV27 TGTGCCAGCAGTTTATCGGCCACCGTGGGGGAGCAGTACTTC CASSLSATVGEQYF
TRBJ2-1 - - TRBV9 TGTGCCAGCAGCGTAGACTATGAGCAGTTCTTC CASSVDYEQFF
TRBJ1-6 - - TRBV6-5 TGTGCCAGCAGTTACTCAGGGGATAATTCACCCCTCCACTTT CASSYSGDNSPLHF
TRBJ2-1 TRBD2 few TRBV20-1 TGCAGTGCTAGAAGGCGGGCTAGCGGTTTCAATGAGCAGTTCTTC CSARRRASGFNEQFF
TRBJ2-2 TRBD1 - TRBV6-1 TGTGCCAGCAGTGAAATAGTTGGAGGGACAGGGGGCCCCGGGGAGCTGTTTTTT CASSEIVGGTGGPGELFF
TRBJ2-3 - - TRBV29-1 TGCAGCGGGCTAGCGCATAGCACAGATACGCAGTATTTT CSGLAHSTDTQYF
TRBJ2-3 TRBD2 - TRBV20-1 TGCAGTGCTTTGGGACTAGCGGGGGCGCGTCCAAGCACAGATACGCAGTATTTT CSALGLAGARPSTDTQYF
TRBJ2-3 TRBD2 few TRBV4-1 TGCGCCAGCAGCCAGAGCATAGCGGGACCCCACAACACAGATACGCAGTATTTT CASSQSIAGPHNTDTQYF
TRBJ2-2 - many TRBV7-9 TGTGCCGCGGCAATCTCGCTCGAGGAGCTGTTTTTT CAAAISLEELFF
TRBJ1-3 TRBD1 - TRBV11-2 TGTGCCAGCAGCTTAGAGACAGGGGCCCTCCACTCTGGAAACACCATATATTTT CASSLETGALHSGNTIYF
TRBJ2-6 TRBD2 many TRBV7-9 TGTGCCAGCAGCTTAGTAAGGACTAGCGGGGCTTACTCTGGGGCCAACGTCCTGACTTTC CASSLVRTSGAYSGANVLTF
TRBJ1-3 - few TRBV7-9 TGTGCCAGCAGCTTACGGGGGTCTTCTGGAAACACCATATATTTT CASSLRGSSGNTIYF
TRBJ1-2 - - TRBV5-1 TGCGCCAGCAGCTTGGACGGCAGCTATGGCTACACCTTC CASSLDGSYGYTF
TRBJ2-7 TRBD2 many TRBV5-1 TGCGCCAGCAGCTTGAGCGGGGGGCCCCACGAGCAGTACTTC CASSLSGGPHEQYF
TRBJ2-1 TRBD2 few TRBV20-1 TGCAGTGCTAGTGCAACTAGCGGGGAATCGGAGCAGTTCTTC CSASATSGESEQFF
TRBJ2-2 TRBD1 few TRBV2 TGTGCCAGCAGGAGTACAGGGGGAAAGGACACCGGGGAGCTGTTTTTT CASRSTGGKDTGELFF
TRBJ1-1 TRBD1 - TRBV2 TGTGCCAGCGCCCTGTATCGCACAGGGGTTACTGAAGCTTTCTTT CASALYRTGVTEAFF
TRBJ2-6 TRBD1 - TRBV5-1 TGCGCCACCGCCCAGGGGGCTGGGGCCAACGTCCTGACTTTC CATAQGAGANVLTF
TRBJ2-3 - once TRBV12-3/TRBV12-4 TGTGCCAGCAGTCCCAGGGGTATGGAAGCGCAGTATTTT CASSPRGMEAQYF
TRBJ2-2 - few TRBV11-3 TGTGCCAGCAGCTTGGAAGGTCTAGGCCTGAACACCGGGGAGCTGTTTTTT CASSLEGLGLNTGELFF
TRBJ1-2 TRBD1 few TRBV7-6 TGTGCCAGCAGCCCTTCGGGACAGGGCTATGGCTACACCTTC CASSPSGQGYGYTF
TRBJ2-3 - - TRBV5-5 TGTGCCAGCAGCTTTAACCCTTCCCCTGATACGCAGTATTTT CASSFNPSPDTQYF
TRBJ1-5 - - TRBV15 TGTGCCACCAGCAGAGACACAGATTATAGCAATCAGCCCCAGCATTTT CATSRDTDYSNQPQHF
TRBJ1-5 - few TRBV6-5 TGTGCCAGCAGTTACTCGTTCAATCAGCCCCAGCATTTT CASSYSFNQPQHF
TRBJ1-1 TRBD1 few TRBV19 TGTGCCAGTAGTCCGGGACAGGGGGCTGAAGCTTTCTTT CASSPGQGAEAFF
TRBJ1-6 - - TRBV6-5 TGTGCCAGCGGCGTGGGGGGCCATTCACCCCTCCACTTT CASGVGGHSPLHF
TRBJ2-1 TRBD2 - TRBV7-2 TGTGCCAGCAGCTCGCGGCGGACTAGCGGTGAGCAGTTATTC CASSSRRTSGEQLF